A single sample gave rise to the 8 T cell receptor beta chains below, sequenced in a study of T cell repertoires in cytomegalovirus infection. MiXCR, applied by TCRdb to the reads, yields one record per CDR3 protein. The table has approximately 500,000 distinct CDR3 sequences, more than 15% seen once; the top ten hold 20% to 30%. Sequencing input: CD8+ T cells from PBMCs. The source of these receptors is a human donor in good health (CMV status not recorded). Some clones in this sample may be carry-over from other donors' samples.

The genes are TRBV27 and TRBJ2-3; D possibly corresponds to TRBD1 (7 bases). CDR1 and CDR2 from the germline V gene are MNHEY and SMNVEV (reference sequence). Deletions cut 6 bases from V and 3 bases from J, with 16 bases between. The CDR3 consists of 15 residues. CDR3: CASRRRDRQTDTQYF. The CDR3 DNA is TGTGCCAGCAGACGGCGGGACAGACAAACAGATACGCAGTATTTT.

This clonotype came up a few times. The rearrangement joins TRBV5-4 to TRBJ2-1; 7 bases map to TRBD1. The V gene's germline CDR1 is SGHNT and CDR2 YYREEE (reference sequence). The CDR3 contains 16 residues. J was trimmed by 0 bases and V by 3 bases; bases with no gene match: 6. Here the CDR3 DNA reads TGTGCCAGCAGCTCAGACAGGGCCGGCTCCTACAATGAGCAGTTCTTC. Translating gives CASSSDRAGSYNEQFF. Drawing the rest from reference TRBV5-4 and TRBJ2-1, the complete variable domain is ETGVTQSPTHLIKTRGQQVTLRCSSQSGHNTVSWYQQALGQGPQFIFQYYREEENGRGNFPPRFSGLQFPNYSSELNVNALELDDSALYLCASSSDRAGSYNEQFFGPGTRLTVL.

This clonotype was observed at least ten times. The chain employs TRBV6-5 and TRBJ2-7, with a tentative D call TRBD2 (6 bases). The CDR3 runs to 15 residues. The germline gives CDR1 MNHEY, CDR2 SVGAGI. V was shortened by 2 bases and J by 1 base, with 12 bases between the two germline ends. The CDR3 here is CASSYATGESYEQYF. CDR3 nucleotide sequence: TGTGCCAGCAGTTACGCAACGGGAGAGTCCTACGAGCAGTACTTC.

At least ten counts were recorded for this clonotype. The rearrangement joins TRBV27 to TRBJ1-1, with D tentatively TRBD1 (5 bases). Germline CDR1 MNHEY, CDR2 SMNVEV (reference sequence). This CDR3 is built from 12 residues. Trimming took 4 bases from V and 6 from J, leaving 9 bases between them. The chain's CDR3 is CASSSGGPEAFF. The CDR3 bases are TGTGCCAGCAGTTCGGGGGGTCCTGAAGCTTTCTTT.

This clonotype was seen at least ten times. This sequence joins TRBV12-3 or TRBV12-4 and TRBJ2-7; 10 bases match TRBD2. J gave up 5 bases and V 5 bases, and 12 bases lay outside the gene matches. This CDR3 has 16 amino acids. This CDR3 reads CASSPPSGRARDEQYF. CDR3 sequence (DNA): TGTGCCAGCAGTCCCCCCAGCGGGAGGGCGCGGGACGAGCAGTACTTC.

Concerning this clonotype itself: Just one base apart from a much larger clone, this may be a read error. V is TRBV7-4 and J is TRBJ2-3; 9 bases agree with TRBD2. This CDR3 is 16 amino acids long. CDR1 and CDR2 (germline): SGHVT, SQSDAQ. V lost 5 bases to trimming and J lost 1 base; unmatched junction nucleotides: 7. CDR3 sequence: CASSRGERGGTDTQYF. The CDR3 bases are TGTGCCAGCAGCCGAGGGGAGCGGGGGGGCACAGATACGCAGTATTTT.

The V gene is TRBV24-1, the J gene TRBJ2-3; 10 bases line up with TRBD2. This CDR3 comprises 16 residues. Germline V lookup: CDR1 KGHDR, CDR2 SFDVKD. After removal of 3 bases from V and 0 bases from J, the junction contained 2 bases not matched to a gene. This CDR3 is CATSDLAGASTDTQYF. CDR3 nucleotide sequence: TGTGCCACCAGTGATCTAGCGGGAGCCAGCACAGATACGCAGTATTTT.

This clonotype appeared many times. The chain combines TRBV6-6 with TRBJ2-7; a possible D gene is TRBD1 (6 bases). CDR1 is MNHNY, CDR2 SVGAGI, per germline (reference sequence). Trimming took off 4 bases at V and 3 bases at J, with 16 bases between the two ends. The CDR3 length is 15 residues. The CDR3 protein is CASSSPGQGNYEQYF. CDR3 nucleotides: TGTGCCAGCAGTTCCCCGGGACAAGGCAACTACGAGCAGTACTTC.